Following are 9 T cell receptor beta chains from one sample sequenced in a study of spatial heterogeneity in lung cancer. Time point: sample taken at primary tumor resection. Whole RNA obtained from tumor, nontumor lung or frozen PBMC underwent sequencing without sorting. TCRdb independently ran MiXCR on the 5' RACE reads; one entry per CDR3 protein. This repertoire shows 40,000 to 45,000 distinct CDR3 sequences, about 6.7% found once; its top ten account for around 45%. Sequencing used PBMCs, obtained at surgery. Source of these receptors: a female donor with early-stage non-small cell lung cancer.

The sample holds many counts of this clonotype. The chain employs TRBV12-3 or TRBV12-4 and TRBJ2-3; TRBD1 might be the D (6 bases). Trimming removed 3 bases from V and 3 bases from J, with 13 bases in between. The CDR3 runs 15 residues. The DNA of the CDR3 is TGTGCCAGCAGTTTGTGGGGGCTCAAAACAGATACGCAGTATTTT. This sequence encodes CASSLWGLKTDTQYF.

Here the CDR3 reads CASSEGRGPAHYNEQFF. In DNA, the CDR3 is TGTGCCAGCAGTGAGGGTAGAGGTCCCGCTCATTACAATGAGCAGTTCTTC. The V gene is TRBV2, the J gene TRBJ2-1; D is unresolved. Germline V gene data show CDR1 as SNHLY and CDR2 as FYNNEI. The CDR3 is 17 amino acids. V lost 3 bases, J lost 4 bases, and 19 bases lay in between.

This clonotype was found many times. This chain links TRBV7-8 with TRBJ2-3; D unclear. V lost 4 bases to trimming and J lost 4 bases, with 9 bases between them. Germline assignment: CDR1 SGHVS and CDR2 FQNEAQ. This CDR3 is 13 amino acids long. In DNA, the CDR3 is TGTGCCAGCAGCTCCGGAAGGGCAGATACGCAGTATTTT. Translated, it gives CASSSGRADTQYF.

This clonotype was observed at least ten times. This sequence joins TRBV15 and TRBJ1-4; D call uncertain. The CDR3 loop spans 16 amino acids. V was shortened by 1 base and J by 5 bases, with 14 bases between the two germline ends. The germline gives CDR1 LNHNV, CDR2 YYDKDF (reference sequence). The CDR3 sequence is CATSRGSSGRNEKLFF. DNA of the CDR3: TGTGCCACCAGCAGAGGTTCATCTGGGCGAAATGAAAAACTGTTTTTT.

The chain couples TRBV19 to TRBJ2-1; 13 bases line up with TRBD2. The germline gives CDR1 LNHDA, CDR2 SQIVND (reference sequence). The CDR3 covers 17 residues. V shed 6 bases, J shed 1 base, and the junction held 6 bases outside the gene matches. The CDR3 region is CASRRTSGGTSYNEQFF. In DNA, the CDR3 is TGTGCCAGTAGACGGACTAGCGGGGGAACGTCCTACAATGAGCAGTTCTTC.

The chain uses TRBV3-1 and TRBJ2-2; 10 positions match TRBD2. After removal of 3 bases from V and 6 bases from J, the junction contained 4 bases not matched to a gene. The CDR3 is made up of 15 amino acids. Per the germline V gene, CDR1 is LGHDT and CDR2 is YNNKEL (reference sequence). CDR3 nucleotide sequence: TGTGCCAGCAGCCAGGCTAGCGGGAGAGCCGGGGAGCTGTTTTTT. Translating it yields CASSQASGRAGELFF.

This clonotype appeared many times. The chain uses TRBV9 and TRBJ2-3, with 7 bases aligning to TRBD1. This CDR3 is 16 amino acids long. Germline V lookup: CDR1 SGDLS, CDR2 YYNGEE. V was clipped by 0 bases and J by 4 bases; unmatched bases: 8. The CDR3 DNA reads TGTGCCAGCAGCGTAGGAGGGGGCAGGGCCCCAGATACGCAGTATTTT. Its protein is CASSVGGGRAPDTQYF.

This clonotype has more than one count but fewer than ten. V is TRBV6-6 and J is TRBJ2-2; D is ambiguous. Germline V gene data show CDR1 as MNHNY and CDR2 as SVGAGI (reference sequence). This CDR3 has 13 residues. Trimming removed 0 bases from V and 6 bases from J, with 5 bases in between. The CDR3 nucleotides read TGTGCCAGCAGTTACTCGTCCCCCGGGGAGCTGTTTTTT. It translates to CASSYSSPGELFF.

CDR3 amino acids: CASSPSGDQPQHF. CDR3 DNA: TGTGCCAGCAGCCCAAGTGGGGATCAGCCCCAGCATTTT. The J gene is TRBJ1-5, the V gene TRBV7-2; D is uncertain. V dropped 5 bases and J dropped 5 bases, with 10 bases sitting between them. Germline lookup yields CDR1 SGHTA and CDR2 FQGNSA. The CDR3 is made up of 13 amino acids.